This T cell receptor beta chain was recovered during a study of post-analysis software for immune sequencing data. Notes on the study in general: With TRBV5-6, TRBV5-1 and TRBV20-1 included, about five TRBV segments were more frequent in patients than in controls.

CDR3 length: 16 residues. Germline CDR1 is SGHRS and CDR2 is YFSETQ. Note on this clonotype: No antigen is known for it. Germline and junction disagree at one end, which may indicate a read error.

Sequencing libraries made from TCR beta cDNA carried unique molecular identifiers. Each CDR3 protein is one row after TCRdb ran MiXCR on the PCR reads. The sample holds 400,000 to 500,000 distinct CDR3 sequences, 39% seen once. The chain has TRBV5-1 and TRBJ2-3, with 9 bases fitting TRBD2. The TCR comes from a girl aged 2-9 years with multiple sclerosis. What was sequenced was blood. This CDR3 is CASSDIAGAPTDAQYF. Written as DNA, the CDR3 is TGCGCCAGCAGCGATATAGCGGGAGCCCCCACAGATGCGCAGTATTTT.